These T cell receptor beta chains were read from a single sample in a study of shared clonotypes between healthy human individuals. Measured with immunoSEQ multiplex PCR; TCRdb has only the in-frame clones, and not every one. This sample has about 1.5 million clones, with 95% to 97% found just once. Specimen: naive CD4+ T cells sorted from blood. The receptors stem from a man aged 25 to 40 in good health. CDR3s include the opening cysteine and the closing phenylalanine or tryptophan. The D gene is left open where the match is weak. Size tells how often a clone was seen (once, few, many) or the class of an expanded clone, and some rows leave it out.

v_gene: TRBV5-4
d_gene: NA
j_gene: TRBJ1-2
len: 12
abundance: NA
CDR3nt: TGTGCCAGCAGCTTGGTTAGCTATGGCTACACCTTC
CDR3aa: CASSLVSYGYTF

v_gene: TRBV28
d_gene: NA
j_gene: TRBJ2-2
len: 14
abundance: NA
CDR3nt: TGTGCCAGCAGTGGAAGGCCAAACACCGGGGAGCTGTTTTTT
CDR3aa: CASSGRPNTGELFF

v_gene: TRBV7-3
d_gene: NA
j_gene: TRBJ2-6
len: 17
abundance: NA
CDR3nt: TGTGCCAGCAGCTTTGACAGTGTTCTCTCTGGGGCCAACGTCCTGACTTTC
CDR3aa: CASSFDSVLSGANVLTF

v_gene: TRBV18
d_gene: NA
j_gene: TRBJ2-5
len: 13
abundance: NA
CDR3nt: TGTGCCAGCTCACCGGGGGGCTTAGAGACCCAGTACTTC
CDR3aa: CASSPGGLETQYF

v_gene: TRBV30
d_gene: TRBD1
j_gene: TRBJ2-1
len: 12
abundance: NA
CDR3nt: TGTGCCTGGAGCGCTGACAGGGAGAGTCCGTTCTTC
CDR3aa: CAWSADRESPFF

v_gene: TRBV19
d_gene: TRBD1
j_gene: TRBJ2-3
len: 18
abundance: NA
CDR3nt: TGTGCCAGTAGTATGGAGGGGTCGGGACAGGGGGCTTCGGATACGCAGTATTTT
CDR3aa: CASSMEGSGQGASDTQYF

v_gene: TRBV6-6
d_gene: NA
j_gene: TRBJ2-2
len: 16
abundance: NA
CDR3nt: TGTGCCAGCAGTTCCTCCGGGACAAAGAACACCGGGGAGCTGTTTTTT
CDR3aa: CASSSSGTKNTGELFF

v_gene: TRBV6-5
d_gene: NA
j_gene: TRBJ2-7
len: 15
abundance: NA
CDR3nt: TGTGCCAGCACCTTCTCCCAACAGGCTGGCTACGAGCAGTACTTC
CDR3aa: CASTFSQQAGYEQYF

v_gene: TRBV28
d_gene: NA
j_gene: TRBJ2-2
len: 16
abundance: NA
CDR3nt: TGTGCCAGCAGACGAGGTGTCGGGGACCGCACCGGGGAGCTGTTTTTT
CDR3aa: CASRRGVGDRTGELFF

v_gene: TRBV2
d_gene: NA
j_gene: TRBJ2-7
len: 12
abundance: once
CDR3nt: TGTGCCAGCCGTCCGGATAGCTACGAGCAGTACTTC
CDR3aa: CASRPDSYEQYF

v_gene: TRBV11-2
d_gene: NA
j_gene: TRBJ1-1
len: 15
abundance: NA
CDR3nt: TGTGCCAGCAGCTTATCCCCAGGGCGGAACACTGAAGCTTTCTTT
CDR3aa: CASSLSPGRNTEAFF

v_gene: TRBV10-1
d_gene: NA
j_gene: TRBJ1-5
len: 17
abundance: NA
CDR3nt: TGCGCCAGCGATATTACTAAGGGGCAGGTCGGCAATCAGCCCCAGCATTTT
CDR3aa: CASDITKGQVGNQPQHF

v_gene: TRBV7-2
d_gene: NA
j_gene: TRBJ1-5
len: 14
abundance: NA
CDR3nt: TGTGCCAGCAGCCCGGACGCACGGGGTCGGCCCCAGCATTTT
CDR3aa: CASSPDARGRPQHF

v_gene: TRBV7-9
d_gene: NA
j_gene: TRBJ1-5
len: 16
abundance: NA
CDR3nt: TGTGCCAGCAGCTTAGGTGTAGGGTGGCCGAATCAGCCCCAGCATTTT
CDR3aa: CASSLGVGWPNQPQHF